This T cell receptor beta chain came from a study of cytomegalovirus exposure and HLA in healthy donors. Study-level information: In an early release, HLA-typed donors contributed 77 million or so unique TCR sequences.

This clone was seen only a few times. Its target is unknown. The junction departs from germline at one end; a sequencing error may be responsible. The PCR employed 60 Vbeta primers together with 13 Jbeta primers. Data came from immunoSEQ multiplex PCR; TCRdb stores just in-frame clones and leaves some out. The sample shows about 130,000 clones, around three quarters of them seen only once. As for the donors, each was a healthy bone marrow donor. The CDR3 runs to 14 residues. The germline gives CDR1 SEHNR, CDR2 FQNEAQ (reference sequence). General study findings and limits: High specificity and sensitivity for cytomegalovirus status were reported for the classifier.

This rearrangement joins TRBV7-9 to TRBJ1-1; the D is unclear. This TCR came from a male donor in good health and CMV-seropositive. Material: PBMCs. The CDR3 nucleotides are TGTTCCAGCACTCAGAACGTCATGAACACTGAAGCTTTCTTT. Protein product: CSSTQNVMNTEAFF.